This T cell receptor (beta chain) was documented in a study of cytomegalovirus exposure and HLA in healthy donors. General study results and limits: In the 95 to 150 validation repertoires, a later analysis found that first-cohort TCR clusters tended to co-occur. A list of 150 or so TCR beta chains associated with cytomegalovirus was given. Most TCRs appeared rarely, but some public TCRs recurred in many donors.

Looked up from germline, CDR1 is SGHRS and CDR2 is YFSETQ. The CDR3 consists of 15 residues. The V gene end was trimmed by 6 bases and the J gene end by 7 bases; junction bases not matched to a gene: 13. The donors were in the roughly 130-subject validation cohort, distinct from the roughly 600-subject first cohort. Only in-frame clones appear in the TCRdb table, and some are missing; sequencing was by immunoSEQ multiplex PCR. The sample contains 120,000 or so clones, about 90% of which appear only once. Note on this clone: Antigen: not known.

This TCR derives from a man aged 25 to 40 in good health and CMV-seronegative. The genes are TRBV5-1 and TRBJ2-1, with 7 nucleotides matching TRBD1. The sample consisted of PBMCs. CDR3: CASTRDGTALNEQFF. CDR3 coding DNA: TGCGCCAGCACCCGGGACGGGACAGCCCTAAATGAGCAGTTCTTC.